This entry features one T cell receptor (beta chain) sequence. Its antigen remains unidentified. This record belongs to a study of CD8+CD57+ T cells in acquired aplastic anemia. For the study at large: Reads per healthy sample averaged about 10.8 million (CD4+) and 11.0 million (CD8+).

General study points: A set of twenty-nine CD8+ CDR3 sequences was shared between patients and controls, and these sequences appeared highly expressed in patients. No significant patient-versus-control difference appeared in CD8+ Simpson's diversity.

The V end lost 1 base, the J end lost 8 bases, and 11 bases lay between the germline ends. The CDR3 has 13 amino acids. Germline assignment: CDR1 WNHNN and CDR2 SYGVQD (reference sequence). Genomic DNA provided the template from which TCR beta VDJ and CDR3 profiles were obtained. TCRdb reprocessed the reads with MiXCR, giving one entry per CDR3 protein. The sample has around 180,000 distinct CDR3 sequences; approximately 60% are singletons. Sequenced sample: sorted CD4+, CD8+, or CD8+CD57+ T cells (not recorded which) from PBMCs. V usage is TRBV10-1 and J usage is TRBJ1-2; maybe TRBD1 (6 bases). This sequence was found in a human donor in good health. This CDR3 is CASSEWGAVGYTF. The CDR3 bases are TGCGCCAGCAGTGAGTGGGGGGCCGTCGGCTACACCTTC.